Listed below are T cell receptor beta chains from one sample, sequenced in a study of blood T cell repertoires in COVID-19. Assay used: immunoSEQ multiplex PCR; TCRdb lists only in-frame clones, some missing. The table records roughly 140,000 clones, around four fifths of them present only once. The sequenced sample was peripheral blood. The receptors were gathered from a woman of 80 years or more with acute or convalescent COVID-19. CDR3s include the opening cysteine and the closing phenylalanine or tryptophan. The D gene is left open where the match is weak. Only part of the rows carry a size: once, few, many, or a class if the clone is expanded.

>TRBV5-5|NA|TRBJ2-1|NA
CASSLSSTGNSYNEQFF
TGTGCCAGCAGCTTGTCCTCTACGGGAAACTCCTACAATGAGCAGTTCTTC
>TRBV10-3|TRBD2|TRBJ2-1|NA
CAISAPSGGYNEQFF
TGTGCCATCAGTGCGCCTAGCGGGGGGTACAATGAGCAGTTCTTC
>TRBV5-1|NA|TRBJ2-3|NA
CASSLAGIGTQYF
TGCGCCAGCAGCTTGGCGGGGATCGGTACGCAGTATTTT
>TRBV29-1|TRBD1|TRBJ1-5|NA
CSVASQGGEDQPQHF
TGCAGCGTTGCCTCACAGGGGGGAGAGGATCAGCCCCAGCATTTT
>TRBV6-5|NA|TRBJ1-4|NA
CALRGATNEKLFF
TGTGCCCTACGCGGTGCAACTAATGAAAAACTGTTTTTT
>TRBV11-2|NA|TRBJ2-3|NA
CASSLDLRGTSTDTQYF
TGTGCCAGCAGCTTAGATTTGCGAGGGACTAGCACAGATACGCAGTATTTT
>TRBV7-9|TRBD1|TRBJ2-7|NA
CASSREVRTGDYEQYF
TGTGCCAGCAGCCGAGAGGTGAGGACAGGGGACTACGAGCAGTACTTC
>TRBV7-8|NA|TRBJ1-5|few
CASSMERDSNQPQHF
TGTGCCAGCAGCATGGAGAGGGATAGCAATCAGCCCCAGCATTTT
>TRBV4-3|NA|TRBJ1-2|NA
CASSPLRQFYGYTF
TGCGCCAGCAGCCCTTTAAGACAGTTCTATGGCTACACCTTC
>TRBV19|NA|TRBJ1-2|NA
CASSIHKSYGYTF
TGTGCCAGTAGTATCCACAAAAGCTATGGCTACACCTTC
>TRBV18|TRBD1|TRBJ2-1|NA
CATQDRDRGLNEQFF
TGTGCCACCCAGGACCGGGACAGGGGGCTCAATGAGCAGTTCTTC
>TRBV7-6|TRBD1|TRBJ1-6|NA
CASSATTGANSPLHF
TGTGCCAGCAGCGCAACGACAGGGGCTAATTCACCCCTCCACTTT
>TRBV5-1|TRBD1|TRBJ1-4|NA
CASSYGTATNEKLFF
TGCGCCAGCAGCTACGGGACAGCAACTAATGAAAAACTGTTTTTT
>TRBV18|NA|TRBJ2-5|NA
CASSPGSGETQYF
TGTGCCAGCTCACCAGGCAGCGGAGAGACCCAGTACTTC
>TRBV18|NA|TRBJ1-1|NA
CASLGGLGNTEAFF
TGTGCCAGCTTGGGGGGGCTTGGGAACACTGAAGCTTTCTTT
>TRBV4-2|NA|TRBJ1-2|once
CASSSRLGNYGYTF
TGTGCCAGCAGCTCTCGACTGGGTAACTATGGCTACACCTTC
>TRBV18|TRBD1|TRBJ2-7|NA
CASSPMPGQVDVEQYF
TGTGCCAGCTCACCAATGCCGGGACAGGTAGACGTCGAGCAGTACTTC
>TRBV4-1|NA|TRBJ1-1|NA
CASSQERQGGRLTFF
TGCGCCAGCAGCCAAGAAAGGCAGGGTGGTAGATTAACTTTCTTT
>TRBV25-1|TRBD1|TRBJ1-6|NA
CASGTGGARNSPLHF
TGTGCCAGCGGGACAGGGGGCGCGAGGAATTCACCCCTCCACTTT
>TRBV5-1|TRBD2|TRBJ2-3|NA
CASASRLAGADTQYF
TGCGCCAGCGCCTCGCGACTAGCGGGGGCAGATACGCAGTATTTT
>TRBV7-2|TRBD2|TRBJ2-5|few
CASSPGLAGQGTQYF
TGTGCCAGCAGCCCAGGACTAGCGGGTCAGGGGACCCAGTACTTC
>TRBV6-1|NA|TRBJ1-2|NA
CASSEQALYGYTF
TGTGCCAGCAGTGAACAGGCCCTCTATGGCTACACCTTC
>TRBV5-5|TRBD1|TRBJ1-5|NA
CASSNLQGLGNQPQHF
TGTGCCAGCAGCAACCTACAGGGGTTAGGTAATCAGCCCCAGCATTTT
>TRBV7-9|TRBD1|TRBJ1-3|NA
CASSLGQGTNGNTIYF
TGTGCCAGCAGCCTTGGACAGGGAACTAATGGAAACACCATATATTTT
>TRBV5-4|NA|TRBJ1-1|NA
CASSPPDRNTEAFF
TGTGCCAGCAGCCCCCCGGACAGAAACACTGAAGCTTTCTTT
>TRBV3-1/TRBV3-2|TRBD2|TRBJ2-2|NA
CASRPRLAGVSGELFF
TGTGCCAGCAGACCCAGACTAGCGGGAGTATCCGGGGAGCTGTTTTTT
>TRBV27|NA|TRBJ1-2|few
CASSPQGRLDYGYTF
TGTGCCAGCAGCCCTCAGGGGCGGTTGGACTATGGCTACACCTTC
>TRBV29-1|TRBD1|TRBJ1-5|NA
CSVAPTGEDQPQHF
TGCAGCGTTGCCCCGACAGGGGAAGATCAGCCCCAGCATTTT
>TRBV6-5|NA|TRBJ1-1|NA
CASRTGGQPFEAFF
TGTGCCAGCAGAACCGGCGGACAACCTTTTGAAGCTTTCTTT
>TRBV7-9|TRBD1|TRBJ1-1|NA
CASSFTARQGTEAFF
TGTGCCAGCAGCTTCACTGCCCGACAGGGAACTGAAGCTTTCTTT
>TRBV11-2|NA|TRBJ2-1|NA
CASSFPGSGYNEQFF
TGTGCCAGCAGCTTCCCGGGGTCAGGCTACAATGAGCAGTTCTTC
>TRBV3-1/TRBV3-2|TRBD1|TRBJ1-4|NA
CASSRGQDEKLFF
TGTGCCAGCAGCCGTGGACAGGATGAAAAACTGTTTTTT
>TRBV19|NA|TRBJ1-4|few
CASSPRQKSNEKLFF
TGTGCCAGTAGTCCGCGACAGAAATCTAATGAAAAACTGTTTTTT
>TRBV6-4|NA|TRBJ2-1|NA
CASLRRCGRTPYNEQFF
TGTGCCAGCCTCCGCCGGTGTGGGCGGACACCTTACAATGAGCAGTTCTTC
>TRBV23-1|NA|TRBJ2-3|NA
CASSQGWGRRTDTQYF
TGCGCCAGCAGTCAAGGATGGGGAAGGAGGACAGATACGCAGTATTTT
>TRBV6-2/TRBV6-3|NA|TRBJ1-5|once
CASTPARGINQPQHF
TGTGCCAGCACCCCAGCAAGGGGTATCAATCAGCCCCAGCATTTT
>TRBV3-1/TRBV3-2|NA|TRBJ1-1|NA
CASSQEGGSEAFF
TGTGCCAGCAGCCAAGAAGGAGGCTCTGAAGCTTTCTTT
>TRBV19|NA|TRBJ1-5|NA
CASSYRSGPQHF
TGTGCCAGTAGTTATCGGTCCGGGCCCCAGCATTTT
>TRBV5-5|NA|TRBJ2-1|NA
CASSLADGSYNEQFF
TGTGCCAGCAGCTTGGCCGATGGTAGTTACAATGAGCAGTTCTTC
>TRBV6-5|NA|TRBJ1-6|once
CASSYGRGDSPLHF
TGTGCCAGCAGTTACGGCAGAGGAGATTCACCCCTCCACTTT
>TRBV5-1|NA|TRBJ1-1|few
CASSLELSVNTEAFF
TGCGCCAGCAGCTTGGAGTTGTCAGTGAACACTGAAGCTTTCTTT
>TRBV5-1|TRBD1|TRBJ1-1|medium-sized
CASSGGQATEAFF
TGCGCCAGCAGCGGTGGACAGGCCACTGAAGCTTTCTTT
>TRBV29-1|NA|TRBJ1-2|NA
CSVEGPWGDYGYTF
TGCAGCGTTGAAGGGCCGTGGGGGGACTATGGCTACACCTTC
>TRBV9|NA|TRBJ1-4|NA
CASSVWDSNEKLFF
TGTGCCAGCAGCGTATGGGACTCTAATGAAAAACTGTTTTTT
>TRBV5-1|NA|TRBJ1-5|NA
CASSLGTFNQPQHF
TGCGCCAGCAGCTTGGGTACATTCAATCAGCCCCAGCATTTT
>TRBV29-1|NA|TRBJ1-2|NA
CSAREGGGYGYTF
TGCAGCGCCAGGGAGGGGGGCGGCTATGGCTACACCTTC
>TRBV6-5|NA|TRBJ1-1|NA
CASSYLGGNTEAFF
TGTGCCAGCAGTTACTTGGGGGGGAACACTGAAGCTTTCTTT
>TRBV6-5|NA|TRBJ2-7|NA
CASSFFPAYSYEQYF
TGTGCCAGCAGTTTTTTTCCAGCGTACTCCTACGAGCAGTACTTC
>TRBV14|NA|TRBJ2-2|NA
CASSGSGVTGELFF
TGTGCCAGCAGCGGGAGTGGAGTCACCGGGGAGCTGTTTTTT
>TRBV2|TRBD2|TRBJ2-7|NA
CASSDGSGGSYEQYF
TGTGCCAGCAGTGACGGGAGCGGGGGATCCTACGAGCAGTACTTC
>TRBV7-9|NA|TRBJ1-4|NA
CASSLVSEKLFF
TGTGCCAGCAGCTTAGTTTCGGAAAAACTGTTTTTT
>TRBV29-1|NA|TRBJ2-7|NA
CSVGDDTGLNEQYF
TGCAGCGTGGGGGATGATACAGGGTTGAACGAGCAGTACTTC
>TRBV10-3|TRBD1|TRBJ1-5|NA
CAISERTGNSNQPQHF
TGTGCCATCAGTGAGAGGACAGGGAATAGCAATCAGCCCCAGCATTTT
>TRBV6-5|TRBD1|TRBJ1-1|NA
CASRPTGGVTEAFF
TGTGCCAGCAGGCCTACAGGGGGGGTGACTGAAGCTTTCTTT
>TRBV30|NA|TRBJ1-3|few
CAWLAGGTSGNTIYF
TGTGCCTGGCTGGCAGGAGGGACCTCTGGAAACACCATATATTTT